The sequence of this T cell receptor (beta chain) was determined in a study of blood T cell repertoires in COVID-19. Germline V gene lookup returns CDR1 MNHEY and CDR2 SVGAGI. V lost 5 bases, J lost 6 bases, and 9 bases stayed unmatched. CDR3 length equals 15 residues. Assay used: immunoSEQ multiplex PCR; TCRdb lists only in-frame clones, some missing. Of over 400,000 clones detected, roughly 89% appear once; the ten largest clones hold under 8.5%. V and J are TRBV6-5 and TRBJ1-2; 10 nucleotides align to TRBD1. The receptor comes from a woman between 45 and 60 years old with COVID-19, enrolled during active disease. The sequencing sample was made of peripheral blood. This CDR3 is CASSPLRTGGNGYTF. The CDR3 nucleotides read TGTGCCAGCAGTCCTCTACGGACAGGGGGTAATGGCTACACCTTC.